The source of this T cell receptor beta chain is a study of blood T cell repertoires in COVID-19. Study as a whole: The samples span acute and convalescent COVID-19 from the United States, Italy and Spain.

Cohorts were assigned according to the clinical history that participants reported. Per the original methods: Nucleated cell counts were estimated from reference gene primer amplification. Only in-frame clones appear in the TCRdb table, and some are missing; sequencing was by immunoSEQ multiplex PCR. For V, J and clone size, that table is used; D and trimming come from the DNA. This table holds 200,000 to 300,000 clones, 86% found once. The sequenced sample was PBMCs or T cells enriched from blood (not recorded which). The clonotype originates from a woman between 18 and 29 years old who had recovered from COVID-19.

The CDR3 protein is CASSSPWTGRFEQYF. Written as DNA, the CDR3 is TGTGCCAGCAGCTCTCCCTGGACAGGGAGGTTCGAGCAGTACTTC. This chain connects TRBV11-2 to TRBJ2-7; 8 nucleotides match TRBD1. V lost 4 bases to trimming and J lost 6 bases; unmatched junction nucleotides: 11. This CDR3 region has 15 residues. Germline assignment: CDR1 SGHAT and CDR2 FQNNGV.